The 29 T cell receptor beta chains presented below share a single source sample, sequenced in a study of radiotherapy plus CTLA-4 blockade in lung cancer (dated by TCRdb to 2016 to 2019). Library creation used the immunoSEQ multiplex PCR assay. The table was pulled from immuneACCESS by TCRdb, which kept in-frame rearrangements only. Such tables lose some clones; where checked, under half of the loss comes from unresolved V genes, and the rest has no known cause. Here the sample has tens of thousands of clones; approximately 70% occur a single time. Of the sample, 9.5% to 10% falls within the top ten clones. The sequenced sample was peripheral blood, obtained from a patient treated with radiotherapy plus ipilimumab. The receptor source for this set is a human donor with non-small cell lung cancer who had stable disease on radiotherapy plus ipilimumab.

This clone was seen a handful of times. V gene TRBV5-6 combines with J gene TRBJ2-7; possible D gene TRBD1, 6 bases. V dropped 4 bases and J dropped 3 bases, with 14 bases sitting between them. CDR1 and CDR2 (germline): SGHDT, YYEEEE. The CDR3 runs 14 residues. CDR3 in amino acids: CASSPLDRNYEQYF. CDR3 coding DNA: TGTGCCAGCAGCCCGCTGGACAGAAACTACGAGCAGTACTTC.

This clone was seen a few times. CDR3 bases: TGCGCCAGCAGTCCACAGCGGGGGGGCCTCTACAATGAGCAGTTCTTC. Residues: CASSPQRGGLYNEQFF. This chain links TRBV5-1 with TRBJ2-1; the match to TRBD2 covers 10 bases. This CDR3 region has 16 residues. V lost 5 bases, J lost 3 bases, and 8 bases stayed unmatched. Looked up from germline, CDR1 is SGHRS and CDR2 is YFSETQ. The complete variable domain, with remaining parts taken from reference TRBV5-1 and TRBJ2-1, reads KAGVTQTPRYLIKTRGQQVTLSCSPISGHRSVSWYQQTPGQGLQFLFEYFSETQRNKGNFPGRFSGRQFSNSRSEMNVSTLELGDSALYLCASSPQRGGLYNEQFFGPGTRLTVL.

The V call is TRBV5-8, the J call TRBJ2-5; TRBD1 agrees at 8 bases. The ends lost 4 bases at V and 4 bases at J; junction bases unmatched: 15. Germline V lookup: CDR1 SGHTS, CDR2 YDEGEE. This CDR3 has 17 residues. The CDR3 DNA sequence: TGTGCCAGCAGCCCCGGACAGGGATGGCAGGGAGGAGAGACCCAGTACTTC. As protein: CASSPGQGWQGGETQYF.

This clone has a single count. The CDR3 reads CASSLRGLANNEQFF. CDR3 coding DNA: TGTGCCAGCAGCTTAAGGGGACTAGCGAACAATGAGCAGTTCTTC. This chain uses TRBV7-2 with TRBJ2-1; 10 nucleotides match TRBD2. This CDR3 region has 15 residues. J lost 5 bases, V lost 2 bases, and 3 bases had no gene match. Per germline, CDR1 SGHTA and CDR2 FQGNSA. Full variable domain (missing parts from reference TRBV7-2 and TRBJ2-1): GAGVSQSPSNKVTEKGKDVELRCDPISGHTALYWYRQSLGQGLEFLIYFQGNSAPDKSGLPSDRFSAERTGGSVSTLTIQRTQQEDSAVYLCASSLRGLANNEQFFGPGTRLTVL.

A few counts support this clone. This chain joins TRBV7-9 and TRBJ1-1; TRBD1 matches 8 bases. Germline V gives CDR1 SEHNR, CDR2 FQNEAQ (reference sequence). This CDR3 spans 14 amino acids. J gave up 4 bases and V 5 bases, and 6 bases lay outside the gene matches. The DNA of the CDR3 is TGTGCCAGCAGCCGGACAGGGTTTTCCACTGAAGCTTTCTTT. Protein: CASSRTGFSTEAFF. The whole variable domain, filled in from reference TRBV7-9 and TRBJ1-1, reads DTGVSQNPRHKITKRGQNVTFRCDPISEHNRLYWYRQTLGQGPEFLTYFQNEAQLEKSRLLSDRFSAERPKGSFSTLEIQRTEQGDSAMYLCASSRTGFSTEAFFGQGTRLTVV.

This chain joins TRBV10-1 and TRBJ1-3, with 7 bases matching TRBD1. CDR3 length equals 16 residues. Germline loops: CDR1 WNHNN, CDR2 SYGVQD (reference sequence). The trim removed 7 bases at V and 2 bases at J, leaving 11 bases unmatched. CDR3 loop: CASTHDRVWAGNTIYF. The CDR3 region has the DNA TGCGCCAGCACGCATGACAGGGTCTGGGCTGGAAACACCATATATTTT.

This sequence joins TRBV30 and TRBJ2-2; D gene ambiguous. V shed 5 bases and J shed 3 bases, with 7 bases lying between them. CDR3 length: 12 amino acids. CDR1 GTSNPN and CDR2 SVGIG come from the germline V gene (reference sequence). CDR3 in amino acids: CAWSDYTGELFF. Written as DNA, the CDR3 is TGTGCCTGGTCAGATTACACCGGGGAGCTGTTTTTT. Full variable domain (remainder filled in from reference TRBV30 and TRBJ2-2): SQTIHQWPATLVQPVGSPLSLECTVEGTSNPNLYWYRQAAGRGLQLLFYSVGIGQISSEVPQNLSASRPQDRQFILSSKKLLLSDSGFYLCAWSDYTGELFFGEGSRLTVL.

The chain joins TRBV7-2 to TRBJ1-3; D not certain. CDR1 and CDR2 (germline): SGHTA, FQGNSA. V was shortened by 2 bases and J by 1 base, with 6 bases between the two germline ends. CDR3 size: 14 residues. The CDR3 DNA sequence: TGTGCCAGCAGCTTACTCTTGTCTGGAAACACCATATATTTT. It is translated as CASSLLLSGNTIYF.

The rearrangement links TRBV18 to TRBJ2-1; possible D gene TRBD2, 5 bases. Between the trimmed V and J ends, which lost 3 bases and 8 bases, there was a span of 17 bases. In germline, CDR1 is KGHSH, CDR2 LQKENI. The CDR3 has 15 residues. The CDR3 region is CASSPSLEAWDEQFF. CDR3 coding DNA: TGTGCCAGCTCACCTTCCTTGGAGGCCTGGGATGAGCAGTTCTTC.

The V and J genes are TRBV4-3 and TRBJ2-3, with TRBD2 identical over 14 bases. CDR3 size: 19 residues. Germline CDR1 and CDR2: LGHNA and YSLEER. V was pared by 0 bases and J by 7 bases, with 12 bases of the junction left unmatched. The CDR3 protein is CASSQEANRLAGGQYTQYF. For the CDR3, the DNA is TGCGCCAGCAGCCAAGAAGCAAACCGACTAGCGGGGGGGCAATATACGCAGTATTTT.

The genes are TRBV6-5 and TRBJ2-7; 9 positions match TRBD1. Germline values: CDR1 MNHEY, CDR2 SVGAGI. Losses at the gene ends were 4 bases for V and 5 bases for J; bases not matched to a gene: 6. The CDR3 has 14 amino acids. The CDR3 sequence is CASSLTGGRNEQYF. The CDR3 coding sequence is TGTGCCAGCAGTTTGACAGGGGGACGAAACGAGCAGTACTTC.

This clone occurred a few times. The chain carries TRBV9 and TRBJ2-1; 7 nucleotides align to TRBD2. After removal of 0 bases from V and 4 bases from J, the junction contained 10 bases not matched to a gene. CDR1 is SGDLS, CDR2 YYNGEE, per germline. The CDR3 sequence is 17 residues long. Here the CDR3 reads CASSVAETGGNYNEQFF. In DNA form, the CDR3 reads TGTGCCAGCAGCGTAGCCGAGACCGGGGGGAATTACAATGAGCAGTTCTTC.

This clone was seen a few times. J is TRBJ2-7 and V is TRBV30, with TRBD1 identical over 9 bases. The germline gives CDR1 GTSNPN, CDR2 SVGIG (reference sequence). CDR3 length: 15 amino acids. Trimming cost V 2 bases and J 9 bases; bases outside gene matches: 14. CDR3 amino acids: CAWSRPGTGSSGQYF. CDR3 coding DNA: TGTGCCTGGAGTCGACCCGGGACAGGGAGTTCAGGGCAGTACTTC.

The chain is built from TRBV11-3 and TRBJ2-7, with 10 bases that match TRBD1. The V gene end was trimmed by 4 bases and the J gene end by 3 bases; junction bases not matched to a gene: 9. Germline assignment: CDR1 SGHNT and CDR2 YENEEA. The CDR3 loop spans 16 amino acids. Here the CDR3 reads CASSYRAGQGLYEQYF. In nucleotides, the CDR3 is TGTGCCAGCAGCTACCGCGCGGGACAGGGGCTCTACGAGCAGTACTTC.

J is TRBJ2-5 and V is TRBV5-4, with D possibly being TRBD1 (5 bases). Trimming pared 0 bases from V and 1 base from J, leaving 7 bases between. The CDR3 contains 14 residues. From germline, CDR1 is SGHNT and CDR2 YYREEE (reference sequence). The CDR3 DNA is TGTGCCAGCAGCTTGGGGCAGGGCCAAGAGACCCAGTACTTC. Protein product: CASSLGQGQETQYF.

In this sample, this clone turned up once. The chain uses TRBV19 and TRBJ2-3, with a weak D call TRBD2 (6 bases). V lost 4 bases and J lost 8, with 10 bases in between. This CDR3 comprises 12 residues. Looked up from germline, CDR1 is LNHDA and CDR2 is SQIVND (reference sequence). For the CDR3, the DNA is TGTGCCAGTAGTAGTCCAGCGGGTACGCAGTATTTT. Translated, it gives CASSSPAGTQYF.

V and J are TRBV25-1 and TRBJ2-6; D may be TRBD1 (6 bases). This CDR3 region has 15 residues. Trimming took 7 bases from V and 1 from J, leaving 11 bases between them. Germline V CDR1 and CDR2: MGHDK, SYGVNS. The CDR3 spells CASTLTGSGANVLTF. The CDR3, as DNA: TGTGCCAGCACCTTAACAGGGTCTGGGGCCAACGTCCTGACTTTC.

Comments on this clone: Other nucleotide sequences from this sample produce the same CDR3. The CDR3 loop reads CASRAGTGSSYEQYF. The CDR3 DNA is TGCGCCAGCAGGGCCGGGACAGGGAGCTCCTACGAGCAGTACTTC. The rearrangement uses TRBV10-2 and TRBJ2-7; 9 bases align to TRBD1. Germline-derived CDR1 and CDR2 are WSHSY and SAAADI. V lost 6 bases, J lost 0 bases, and 6 bases stayed unmatched. There are 15 residues in the CDR3.

The rearrangement links TRBV7-2 to TRBJ1-1; no firm D call. The CDR3 is 14 amino acids. Per germline, CDR1 SGHTA and CDR2 FQGNSA. The V end lost 6 bases, the J end lost 2 bases, and 13 bases lay between the germline ends. The CDR3 here is CASSRTSSNTEAFF. For the CDR3, the DNA is TGTGCCAGCAGTCGTACTTCGTCAAACACTGAAGCTTTCTTT.

This rearrangement joins TRBV7-2 to TRBJ1-1; possible D gene TRBD1, 6 bases. Germline V lookup: CDR1 SGHTA, CDR2 FQGNSA. This CDR3 has 12 residues. Trimming removed 7 bases from V and 7 bases from J, with 13 bases in between. The CDR3 DNA follows: TGTGCCAGCACCCGGGACATGAGTGAAGCTTTCTTT. Translation: CASTRDMSEAFF.

This chain joins TRBV11-2 and TRBJ1-1, with D possibly being TRBD1 (5 bases). The V end was cut by 3 bases, the J end by 0 bases, with 11 bases between. The CDR3 extends over 15 amino acids. Germline V lookup: CDR1 SGHAT, CDR2 FQNNGV. CDR3 loop: CASSFQGTMNTEAFF. The CDR3 DNA reads TGTGCCAGCAGCTTCCAGGGTACAATGAACACTGAAGCTTTCTTT.

This clone appeared a single time. This rearrangement joins TRBV6-6 to TRBJ1-5; 12 nucleotides match TRBD1. The CDR3 totals 15 residues. Trimming took 5 bases from V and 7 from J; bases not matched to a gene: 6. Germline lookup yields CDR1 MNHNY and CDR2 SVGAGI (reference sequence). CDR3 region: CASSDGTGGRQPQHF. The CDR3 nucleotides are TGTGCCAGCAGTGATGGGACAGGGGGCCGACAGCCCCAGCATTTT.

CDR3 amino acids: CASSDRGTGELFF. The CDR3 coding sequence is TGTGCCAGCAGTGACAGGGGCACCGGGGAGCTGTTTTTT. The V call is TRBV6-4, the J call TRBJ2-2; D is perhaps TRBD1 (5 bases). The CDR3 is 13 amino acids. Between the trimmed V and J ends, which lost 2 bases and 4 bases, there was a span of 5 bases. CDR1 is MRHNA and CDR2 is SNTAGT in the germline V gene.

This chain connects TRBV5-1 to TRBJ2-2, with D maybe TRBD2 (5 bases). Trimming cost V 0 bases and J 4 bases, with 13 bases left between them. The germline CDR1 and CDR2 sequences are SGHRS and YFSETQ. This CDR3 has 16 residues. CDR3 sequence reads: CASSLDKGLLTGELFF. The CDR3 nucleotides are TGCGCCAGCAGCTTGGACAAAGGACTTCTCACCGGGGAGCTGTTTTTT.

The chain uses TRBV10-1 and TRBJ1-2; tentative D call: TRBD1 (6 bases). Germline CDR1 and CDR2: WNHNN and SYGVQD (reference sequence). Trimming pared 2 bases from V and 4 bases from J, leaving 8 bases between. CDR3 size: 13 residues. For the CDR3, the DNA is TGCGCCAGCAGTGAGGCCAGGGGCTATGGCTACACCTTC. This translates into CASSEARGYGYTF.

The chain couples TRBV6-5 to TRBJ1-2, with 8 positions matching TRBD1. The junction had 2 bases not matched to a gene; V was cut back by 8 bases and J by 0 bases. CDR3 length: 13 residues. The V gene's germline CDR1 is MNHEY and CDR2 SVGAGI. CDR3 in amino acids: CASQGAANYGYTF. CDR3 bases: TGTGCCAGCCAGGGGGCGGCTAACTATGGCTACACCTTC.

In this sample, this clone turned up a few times. The chain is built from TRBV27 and TRBJ1-2; TRBD1 matches at 8 bases. V shed 6 bases, J shed 7 bases, and the junction held 7 bases outside the gene matches. The CDR3 is 13 amino acids. The V gene's germline CDR1 is MNHEY and CDR2 SMNVEV (reference sequence). CDR3 nucleotide sequence: TGTGCCAGCAGACCGGACAGGGCTGGTGGCTACACCTTC. It specifies CASRPDRAGGYTF.

The CDR3 reads CASSFGDAHTQYF. The CDR3 DNA follows: TGTGCCAGCAGCTTCGGAGACGCTCATACGCAGTATTTT. The chain is built from TRBV7-3 and TRBJ2-3, with no clear D. V shed 3 bases and J shed 7 bases, with 11 bases lying between them. CDR1 SGHTA and CDR2 FQGTGA come from the germline V gene. There are 13 residues in the CDR3. The whole variable domain, remainder taken from reference TRBV7-3 and TRBJ2-3, is GAGVSQTPSNKVTEKGKYVELRCDPISGHTALYWYRQSLGQGPEFLIYFQGTGAADDSGLPNDRFFAVRPEGSVSTLKIQRTERGDSAVYLCASSFGDAHTQYFGPGTRLTVL.

The V gene is TRBV14, the J gene TRBJ2-7, with 10 bases aligning to TRBD1. CDR3 size: 15 residues. Trimming cost V 3 bases and J 4 bases; bases outside gene matches: 6. Per germline, CDR1 SGHDN and CDR2 FVKESK. The CDR3 loop is CASSHIRDRGYEQYF. CDR3 in DNA: TGTGCCAGCAGCCATATCCGGGACAGGGGATACGAGCAGTACTTC. The whole variable domain, remainder taken from reference TRBV14 and TRBJ2-7, is EAGVTQFPSHSVIEKGQTVTLRCDPISGHDNLYWYRRVMGKEIKFLLHFVKESKQDESGMPNNRFLAERTGGTYSTLKVQPAELEDSGVYFCASSHIRDRGYEQYFGPGTRLTVT.